The present entry profiles one T cell receptor beta chain with its context. Its antigen is as yet unknown. Libraries were prepared by immunoSEQ multiplex PCR; TCRdb keeps only in-frame clonotypes and omits some of them. The sample records around 100,000 clones, roughly 89% being singletons. With 4 bases removed from V and 4 bases from J, the gap between germline ends came to 10 bases. The germline CDR1 and CDR2 sequences are GTSNPN and SVGIG (reference sequence). This CDR3 contains 12 residues. The entry originates in a study of OX40 agonist ivuxolimab in advanced cancers. Study overall: Previous treatment with anti-PD-1, anti-PD-L1 or anti-CTLA-4 therapy was allowed; under 50% had received some.

The study's findings and limits: At 0.1 to 3.0 mg/kg, CD4+ and CD8+ blood T cells expanded clonally by week 6. On average, a greater number of expanded clones characterised CD8+ T cells relative to CD4+.

Sequencing used CD4+ or CD8+ T cells sorted from blood, obtained in a trial of the OX40 agonist ivuxolimab. V usage is TRBV30 and J usage is TRBJ1-1; the D gene is possibly TRBD1 (5 bases). This clonotype was obtained from an adult with an advanced solid tumor such as melanoma, head and neck, liver or kidney cancer. The CDR3 DNA reads as TGTGCCTGGAATTTAAGGGGCACTGAAGCTTTCTTT. Amino acids: CAWNLRGTEAFF.